This T cell receptor beta chain was retrieved from a study of neurological immune-mediated disorders. This clonotype appeared many times. The time point was: longitudinal time-point 3. TCRdb recomputed calls from the 5' RACE reads with MiXCR, one row per CDR3 protein. The sample contains some 89,000 distinct CDR3 sequences, 4.3% of which appear only once. The CDR3 length is 15 residues. From germline, CDR1 is SGHRS and CDR2 YFSETQ. The germline V and J ends were trimmed by 5 bases and 0 bases, with 15 bases remaining between them. V usage is TRBV5-1 and J usage is TRBJ2-7; D gene unclear. The sequenced sample was PBMCs. The sequence derives from a woman in her fifties or sixties with multiple sclerosis. This CDR3 reads CASRIGSGTSYEQYF. The CDR3 region has the DNA TGCGCCAGCAGAATCGGTAGTGGCACCTCCTACGAGCAGTACTTC.